Presented here are 30 T cell receptor beta chains from one specimen sequenced in a study of T cell clonality in common variable immunodeficiency. Assay used: immunoSEQ multiplex PCR; TCRdb lists only in-frame clones, some missing. The table lists about 34,000 clones, with no singletons. Sequences were obtained from peripheral blood mononuclear cells. The receptors derive from a person aged 18 to 75 in good health.

Many counts were recorded for this clone. The sequenced fragment ends 3 residues before the CDR3 boundary, so the rest is inferred from the germline J gene. The chain couples TRBV20-1 to TRBJ1-1; D is undetermined. The CDR3 has 11 amino acids. V was trimmed by 3 bases and J by 6 bases, leaving 8 bases between them. Germline values: CDR1 DFQATT, CDR2 SNEGSKA (reference sequence). The CDR3 sequence is CSASLTSEAFF. CDR3 bases read: TGCAGTGCTAGTTTGACTTCTGAA.

By frequency in the sample, this clone is medium-sized. The read terminates 3 residues ahead of where the CDR3 ends, so the germline J gene completes it. This chain links TRBV30 with TRBJ2-3; D unclear. Looked up from germline, CDR1 is GTSNPN and CDR2 is SVGIG (reference sequence). V was cut by 4 bases and J by 2 bases, with 10 bases left in between. The CDR3 is 13 residues long. The CDR3: CAWKLLSTDTQYF. Incomplete CDR3 DNA: TGTGCCTGGAAGCTTTTATCCACAGATACG. Drawing the rest from reference TRBV30 and TRBJ2-3, the complete variable domain is SQTIHQWPATLVQPVGSPLSLECTVEGTSNPNLYWYRQAAGRGLQLLFYSVGIGQISSEVPQNLSASRPQDRQFILSSKKLLLSDSGFYLCAWKLLSTDTQYFGPGTRLTVL.

There are many counts of this clone. The CDR3 extends 3 residues past the end of the read, so its final part is completed from the germline J gene. V is TRBV11-2 and J is TRBJ2-7, with 8 bases lining up with TRBD1. The CDR3 contains 14 residues. Germline V gene data show CDR1 as SGHAT and CDR2 as FQNNGV. V dropped 5 bases and J dropped 3; count of bases not matched to a gene: 6. The CDR3 bases that were read are TGTGCCAGCAGCCCCGACAGGGGAGGCTACGAG. Encoded protein: CASSPDRGGYE. The complete CDR3 sequence is CASSPDRGGYEQYF.

In its sample, this clone was seen many times. CDR3: CASSSMDRSNQPQHF. The sequenced CDR3 bases are TGTGCCAGCAGCTCTATGGACAGAAGCAATCAGCCC. The chain carries TRBV7-2 and TRBJ1-5; D is possibly TRBD1 (6 bases). The CDR3 extends 3 residues past the end of the read, so its final part is completed from the germline J gene. The germline V gene has CDR1 SGHTA and CDR2 FQGNSA. CDR3 length: 15 residues. Deletions cut 4 bases from V and 1 base from J, with 11 bases between.

As to this clone: Germline is not matched at one junction end, which may reflect a read error. The read terminates 3 residues ahead of where the CDR3 ends, so the germline J gene completes it. The V and J genes are TRBV5-5 and TRBJ2-2; D might be TRBD2 (6 bases). The CDR3 covers 13 residues. Germline V CDR1 and CDR2: SGHKS, YYEKEE (reference sequence). The sequenced CDR3 bases are TGTGCCAGCAGCTCTCGAACCACCGGGGGG. This gives the protein CASSSRTTGG. The entire CDR3 protein is CASSSRTTGGLFF.

The sample holds many counts of this clone. Coverage ceases 3 residues before the CDR3 finishes, and the germline J gene fills in the end. The V and J genes are TRBV6-2 or TRBV6-3 and TRBJ1-2; tentative D call: TRBD1 (5 bases). This CDR3 has 13 residues. The V and J ends lost 10 bases and 6 bases respectively, with 18 bases between them. The germline V gene has CDR1 MNHEY and CDR2 SVGEGT. The DNA read from the CDR3 is TGTGCCACTACAAATCGACAGACAGATGGC. This gives the protein CATTNRQTDG. The CDR3 in its entirety is CATTNRQTDGYTF.

This clone was recorded at least ten times. The read ends 3 residues early relative to the CDR3; the germline J gene fills the gap. The chain carries TRBV20-1 and TRBJ2-1; D is uncertain. Trimming left V 1 base short and J 7 bases short, with 8 bases between. The germline CDR1 and CDR2 sequences are DFQATT and SNEGSKA (reference sequence). The CDR3 spans 12 residues. The CDR3 loop is CSARVDWNEQFF. The part of the CDR3 DNA that was read is TGCAGTGCTAGAGTAGACTGGAATGAG.

In its sample, this clone was seen many times. The CDR3 extends 3 residues past the end of the read, so its final part is completed from the germline J gene. The rearrangement uses TRBV6-1 and TRBJ2-2; D remains ambiguous. The CDR3 length is 15 residues. Trimming pared 4 bases from V and 6 bases from J, leaving 15 bases between. CDR1 MNHNS and CDR2 SASEGT come from the germline V gene. The CDR3 region is CASSVVVGWSGELFF. The CDR3 DNA, read in part, is TGTGCCAGCAGTGTAGTCGTCGGTTGGTCCGGGGAG.

This clone was seen repeatedly, ten times or more. The observed sequence ends 3 residues before the CDR3 terminus, with the missing tail filled in from the germline J gene. The chain is built from TRBV18 and TRBJ2-3; TRBD2 matches 13 bases. This CDR3 has 17 residues. The V segment lost 6 bases and the J segment 2 bases; nucleotides outside the gene matches: 8. The germline CDR1 and CDR2 sequences are KGHSH and LQKENI. CDR3 bases read: TGTGCCAGCTCCCACGGGACTAGCGGGACTTCCACAGATACG. Its protein is CASSHGTSGTSTDT. The complete CDR3 sequence is CASSHGTSGTSTDTQYF.

This clone was picked up many times. The read terminates 3 residues before the CDR3 end, so the remaining end is supplied by the germline J gene. The chain couples TRBV4-2 to TRBJ2-5; a weak D match, TRBD2 (6 bases). Germline CDR1 and CDR2: LGHNA and YNFKEQ. Trimming took off 0 bases at V and 5 bases at J, with 10 bases between the two ends. The CDR3 consists of 14 residues. CDR3: CASSQDRGRETQYF. The DNA read from the CDR3 is TGTGCCAGCAGCCAAGATCGGGGGAGGGAGACC.

This clone was recorded at least ten times. The read ends 3 residues early relative to the CDR3; the germline J gene fills the gap. The chain carries TRBV19 and TRBJ1-2; 7 bases agree with TRBD1. The CDR3 spans 13 residues. Germline V CDR1 and CDR2: LNHDA, SQIVND (reference sequence). The chain's CDR3 is CASSRATGSGYTF. The sequenced CDR3 bases are TGTGCCAGTAGTCGGGCGACAGGGAGCGGC.

This clone was counted ten times or more. The CDR3 end lies 3 residues beyond the end of the read and is filled in from the germline J gene. The chain couples TRBV5-1 to TRBJ1-6; D remains ambiguous. This CDR3 has 15 amino acids. The germline V gene has CDR1 SGHRS and CDR2 YFSETQ. Trimming removed 0 bases at V and 5 bases at J, with 9 bases between. This chain's CDR3 is CASSLGNSNNSPLHF. The covered CDR3 bases are TGCGCCAGCAGCTTGGGGAACAGTAATAATTCACCC. The whole variable domain, filled in from reference TRBV5-1 and TRBJ1-6, reads KAGVTQTPRYLIKTRGQQVTLSCSPISGHRSVSWYQQTPGQGLQFLFEYFSETQRNKGNFPGRFSGRQFSNSRSEMNVSTLELGDSALYLCASSLGNSNNSPLHFGNGTRLTVT.

The sample holds many counts of this clone. The sequenced fragment ends 3 residues before the CDR3 boundary, so the rest is inferred from the germline J gene. This sequence joins TRBV4-2 and TRBJ1-2; D may be TRBD1 (6 bases). CDR1 LGHNA and CDR2 YNFKEQ come from the germline V gene. V lost 0 bases to trimming and J lost 4 bases, with 12 bases between them. The CDR3 is 15 residues long. CDR3 region: CASSQESSGAYGYTF. CDR3 DNA (partial): TGTGCCAGCAGCCAAGAAAGTTCAGGGGCCTATGGC.

This clone was counted many times. The CDR3 extends 3 residues past the end of the read, so its final part is completed from the germline J gene. The chain joins TRBV2 to TRBJ2-7; D uncertain. The CDR3 covers 11 residues. Germline CDR1 SNHLY, CDR2 FYNNEI. Deletions cut 3 bases from V and 5 bases from J, with 5 bases between. CDR3 residues: CASSDEDEQYF. CDR3 DNA (partial): TGTGCCAGCAGTGACGAGGACGAG.

This clone was seen at least ten times. With the read ending 3 residues before the CDR3 end, the germline J gene is used to fill in that end. The genes are TRBV4-1 and TRBJ2-7; 9 bases are a match to TRBD1. J lost 5 bases, V lost 1 base, and 3 bases had no gene match. CDR1 is MGHRA, CDR2 YSYEKL, per germline. This CDR3 comprises 14 residues. Incomplete CDR3 DNA: TGCGCCAGCAGCCAAGTACAGGGGGCACACGAG. The encoded protein is CASSQVQGAHE. The CDR3 as a whole reads CASSQVQGAHEQYF.

This clone has at least ten counts. The read gets to within 3 residues of the CDR3 end, and the germline J gene fills in the rest. The chain uses TRBV2 and TRBJ2-2, with D possibly matching TRBD2 (6 bases). The germline gives CDR1 SNHLY, CDR2 FYNNEI. V was trimmed by 4 bases and J by 5 bases, leaving 8 bases between them. The CDR3 has 13 residues. The CDR3 loop is CASSVGTTGELFF. CDR3 bases read: TGTGCCAGCAGTGTGGGGACTACCGGGGAG.

On this clone: Coverage ceases 3 residues before the CDR3 finishes, and the germline J gene fills in the end. The rearrangement joins TRBV7-9 to TRBJ1-2; D is ambiguous. This CDR3 region has 13 residues. The germline V gene encodes CDR1 SEHNR and CDR2 FQNEAQ (reference sequence). CDR3 protein: CASSLGRAGVYTF. The sequenced CDR3 bases are TGTGCCAGCAGCTTAGGGCGGGCGGGAGTG.

This clone has more than one count but fewer than ten. The sequenced CDR3 bases are TGTGCCAGCAGTGGCGGCGGGGCCCTTTCTGGC. Protein product: CASSGGGALSG. The complete CDR3 reads CASSGGGALSGYTF. J is TRBJ1-2 and V is TRBV7-9; weak D call: TRBD1 (5 bases). The read ends 3 residues before the CDR3 terminus; that terminus is restored from the germline J gene. Germline V gene sequence: CDR1 SEHNR, CDR2 FQNEAQ (reference sequence). The CDR3 is 14 amino acids. The V gene lost 6 bases and the J gene lost 7 bases, with 18 bases spanning the gap.

This clone showed up just a few times. With the read ending 3 residues before the CDR3 end, the germline J gene is used to fill in that end. The V and J genes are TRBV2 and TRBJ1-1; D is perhaps TRBD1 (5 bases). Germline V lookup: CDR1 SNHLY, CDR2 FYNNEI. The CDR3 has 16 amino acids. This CDR3 is CASTPMGLAGVDTAFF. The part of the CDR3 DNA that was read is TGTGCCAGCACTCCAATGGGACTAGCGGGAGTAGATACG.

To note about this clone: The read ends 3 residues before the CDR3 terminus; that terminus is restored from the germline J gene. The chain is built from TRBV2 and TRBJ2-7; TRBD1 matches at 7 bases. The ends lost 7 bases at V and 2 bases at J; junction bases unmatched: 20. Germline values: CDR1 SNHLY, CDR2 FYNNEI. The CDR3 has 18 residues. The sequenced CDR3 bases are TGTGCCAGCAATTCCACTAATAACGAAAGGGGACAGACCTACGAG. Amino acids: CASNSTNNERGQTYE. The whole CDR3 protein reads CASNSTNNERGQTYEQYF.

This clone has ten or more counts. The read falls 3 residues short of the CDR3 end, and the missing part is taken from the germline J gene. The rearrangement links TRBV5-1 to TRBJ1-1, with D unclear. Germline CDR1 and CDR2: SGHRS and YFSETQ. This CDR3 spans 13 amino acids. Trimming took 5 bases from V and 7 from J, leaving 15 bases between them. The sequenced CDR3 bases are TGCGCCAGCAGTCCCTCAGGTCTGGGTGAA. This sequence encodes CASSPSGLGE. The full CDR3 protein is CASSPSGLGEAFF.

This clone appeared many times. The CDR3 end falls 3 residues outside the read, so it is completed with the germline J gene. The rearrangement joins TRBV6-1 to TRBJ1-6; D ambiguous. Trimming left V 2 bases short and J 7 bases short, with 6 bases between. The germline V gene encodes CDR1 MNHNS and CDR2 SASEGT. This CDR3 spans 13 amino acids. CDR3 protein: CASSESQNSPLHF. CDR3 bases read: TGTGCCAGCAGTGAAAGTCAGAATTCACCC.

This clone was picked up many times. With the read ending 3 residues before the CDR3 end, the germline J gene is used to fill in that end. J is TRBJ2-3 and V is TRBV9; 7 positions match TRBD2. V gave up 0 bases and J gave up 2 bases; unmatched junction bases: 6. Germline CDR1 SGDLS, CDR2 YYNGEE. The CDR3 is 16 residues long. The sequenced part of the CDR3 DNA is TGTGCCAGCAGCGTAGATTTCGGGGGGTCCACAGATACG. Protein: CASSVDFGGSTDT. The full CDR3 protein is CASSVDFGGSTDTQYF.

At least ten counts were recorded for this clone. The CDR3 protein is CSATRLAGDTDTQYF. The CDR3 bases that were read are TGCAGTGCTACCCGTCTAGCGGGAGACACAGATACG. This chain links TRBV20-1 with TRBJ2-3; 10 bases agree with TRBD2. The read comes to an end 3 residues before the CDR3 does, leaving the germline J gene to fill in the end. The CDR3 sequence is 15 residues long. V gave up 4 bases and J gave up 2 bases; unmatched junction bases: 6. Per germline, CDR1 DFQATT and CDR2 SNEGSKA (reference sequence).

In its sample, this clone was seen many times. The read comes to an end 3 residues before the CDR3 does, leaving the germline J gene to fill in the end. The V call is TRBV20-1, the J call TRBJ1-2, with D maybe TRBD1 (5 bases). The CDR3 is 13 amino acids. Germline V CDR1 and CDR2: DFQATT, SNEGSKA (reference sequence). V was clipped by 6 bases and J by 6 bases, with 17 bases between them. The CDR3 reads CSAEGQAKNGYTF. CDR3 DNA, as far as it was read: TGCAGTGCCGAGGGGCAGGCGAAGAATGGC.

This clone has at least ten counts. The CDR3 protein is CASSPFTDTEAFF. The sequenced part of the CDR3 DNA is TGTGCCAGCTCACCATTCACAGACACTGAA. V and J are TRBV18 and TRBJ1-1; D is uncertain. With the read ending 3 residues before the CDR3 end, the germline J gene is used to fill in that end. The V and J ends lost 2 bases and 3 bases respectively, with 7 bases between them. CDR1 and CDR2 from the germline V gene are KGHSH and LQKENI. There are 13 residues in the CDR3.

This clone came up many times. The missing CDR3 end, 3 residues past where the read stops, is filled in from the germline J gene. The rearrangement uses TRBV5-1 and TRBJ1-5, with TRBD1 matching 11 bases. CDR1 is SGHRS, CDR2 YFSETQ, per germline. The CDR3 extends over 16 amino acids. Germline trimming cut 4 bases from V and 5 bases from J; bases unmatched to any gene: 8. CDR3: CASSPWPGQGDQPQHF. The sequenced part of the CDR3 DNA is TGCGCCAGCAGCCCCTGGCCGGGACAGGGGGATCAGCCC. The full variable domain, its missing parts supplied by reference TRBV5-1 and TRBJ1-5, is KAGVTQTPRYLIKTRGQQVTLSCSPISGHRSVSWYQQTPGQGLQFLFEYFSETQRNKGNFPGRFSGRQFSNSRSEMNVSTLELGDSALYLCASSPWPGQGDQPQHFGDGTRLSIL.

This clone was counted at least ten times. The read comes to an end 3 residues before the CDR3 does, leaving the germline J gene to fill in the end. The chain employs TRBV12-5 and TRBJ1-1; the D is unclear. The CDR3 spans 15 residues. Germline CDR1 reads LGHNT; CDR2 reads FRNRAP. V shed 0 bases and J shed 1 base, with 9 bases lying between them. The CDR3 bases that were read are TGTGCTAGTGGTTTGGTACAATCCTGGAACACTGAA. Its translation is CASGLVQSWNTE. The entire CDR3 sequence reads CASGLVQSWNTEAFF. The whole variable domain, remainder taken from reference TRBV12-5 and TRBJ1-1, is DARVTQTPRHKVTEMGQEVTMRCQPILGHNTVFWYRQTMMQGLELLAYFRNRAPLDDSGMPKDRFSAEMPDATLATLKIQPSEPRDSAVYFCASGLVQSWNTEAFFGQGTRLTVV.

In this sample, this clone turned up many times. With the read ending 3 residues before the CDR3 end, the germline J gene is used to fill in that end. This chain joins TRBV2 and TRBJ1-6, with D possibly TRBD1 on 5 matching bases. The CDR3 has 15 residues. CDR1 and CDR2 from the germline V gene are SNHLY and FYNNEI. The ends were cut back, 5 bases at V and 3 bases at J, with 11 bases in the middle. The CDR3 protein is CASSTQANYNSPLHF. The covered CDR3 bases are TGTGCCAGCAGTACACAGGCGAACTATAATTCACCC.

This clone was counted ten times or more. The read ends 3 residues shy of where the CDR3 ends; the end is completed using the germline J gene. The chain couples TRBV19 to TRBJ1-2; 8 bases are a match to TRBD1. The CDR3 covers 15 residues. V was clipped by 9 bases and J by 6 bases; unmatched bases: 15. Germline V gene lookup returns CDR1 LNHDA and CDR2 SQIVND (reference sequence). Incomplete CDR3 DNA: TGTGCCAGCCACCCCCCGGGAAGACAGGGGCATGGC. Translated: CASHPPGRQGHG. The full-length CDR3 reads as CASHPPGRQGHGYTF.